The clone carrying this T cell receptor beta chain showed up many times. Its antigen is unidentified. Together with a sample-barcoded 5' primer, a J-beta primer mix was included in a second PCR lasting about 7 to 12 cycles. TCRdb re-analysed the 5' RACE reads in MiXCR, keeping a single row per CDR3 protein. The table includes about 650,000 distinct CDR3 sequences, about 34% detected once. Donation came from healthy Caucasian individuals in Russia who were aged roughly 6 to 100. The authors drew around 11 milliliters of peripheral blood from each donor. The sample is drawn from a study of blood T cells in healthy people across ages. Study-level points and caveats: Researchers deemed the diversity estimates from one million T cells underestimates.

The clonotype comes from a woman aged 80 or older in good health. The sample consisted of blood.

The CDR3 coding sequence is TGTGCCAGCAGCTCAGGTAGGTTTAGCGGCACTGAGCAGTTCTTC. Its translation: CASSSGRFSGTEQFF. The J gene is TRBJ2-1, the V gene TRBV7-2, with TRBD2 as a possible D gene (6 bases). Germline CDR1 and CDR2: SGHTA and FQGNSA. Trimming pared 4 bases from V and 9 bases from J, leaving 19 bases between. This CDR3 contains 15 residues. Based on the CDR3 plus reference TRBV7-2 and TRBJ2-1, the full variable domain is GAGVSQSPSNKVTEKGKDVELRCDPISGHTALYWYRQSLGQGLEFLIYFQGNSAPDKSGLPSDRFSAERTGGSVSTLTIQRTQQEDSAVYLCASSSGRFSGTEQFFGPGTRLTVL.